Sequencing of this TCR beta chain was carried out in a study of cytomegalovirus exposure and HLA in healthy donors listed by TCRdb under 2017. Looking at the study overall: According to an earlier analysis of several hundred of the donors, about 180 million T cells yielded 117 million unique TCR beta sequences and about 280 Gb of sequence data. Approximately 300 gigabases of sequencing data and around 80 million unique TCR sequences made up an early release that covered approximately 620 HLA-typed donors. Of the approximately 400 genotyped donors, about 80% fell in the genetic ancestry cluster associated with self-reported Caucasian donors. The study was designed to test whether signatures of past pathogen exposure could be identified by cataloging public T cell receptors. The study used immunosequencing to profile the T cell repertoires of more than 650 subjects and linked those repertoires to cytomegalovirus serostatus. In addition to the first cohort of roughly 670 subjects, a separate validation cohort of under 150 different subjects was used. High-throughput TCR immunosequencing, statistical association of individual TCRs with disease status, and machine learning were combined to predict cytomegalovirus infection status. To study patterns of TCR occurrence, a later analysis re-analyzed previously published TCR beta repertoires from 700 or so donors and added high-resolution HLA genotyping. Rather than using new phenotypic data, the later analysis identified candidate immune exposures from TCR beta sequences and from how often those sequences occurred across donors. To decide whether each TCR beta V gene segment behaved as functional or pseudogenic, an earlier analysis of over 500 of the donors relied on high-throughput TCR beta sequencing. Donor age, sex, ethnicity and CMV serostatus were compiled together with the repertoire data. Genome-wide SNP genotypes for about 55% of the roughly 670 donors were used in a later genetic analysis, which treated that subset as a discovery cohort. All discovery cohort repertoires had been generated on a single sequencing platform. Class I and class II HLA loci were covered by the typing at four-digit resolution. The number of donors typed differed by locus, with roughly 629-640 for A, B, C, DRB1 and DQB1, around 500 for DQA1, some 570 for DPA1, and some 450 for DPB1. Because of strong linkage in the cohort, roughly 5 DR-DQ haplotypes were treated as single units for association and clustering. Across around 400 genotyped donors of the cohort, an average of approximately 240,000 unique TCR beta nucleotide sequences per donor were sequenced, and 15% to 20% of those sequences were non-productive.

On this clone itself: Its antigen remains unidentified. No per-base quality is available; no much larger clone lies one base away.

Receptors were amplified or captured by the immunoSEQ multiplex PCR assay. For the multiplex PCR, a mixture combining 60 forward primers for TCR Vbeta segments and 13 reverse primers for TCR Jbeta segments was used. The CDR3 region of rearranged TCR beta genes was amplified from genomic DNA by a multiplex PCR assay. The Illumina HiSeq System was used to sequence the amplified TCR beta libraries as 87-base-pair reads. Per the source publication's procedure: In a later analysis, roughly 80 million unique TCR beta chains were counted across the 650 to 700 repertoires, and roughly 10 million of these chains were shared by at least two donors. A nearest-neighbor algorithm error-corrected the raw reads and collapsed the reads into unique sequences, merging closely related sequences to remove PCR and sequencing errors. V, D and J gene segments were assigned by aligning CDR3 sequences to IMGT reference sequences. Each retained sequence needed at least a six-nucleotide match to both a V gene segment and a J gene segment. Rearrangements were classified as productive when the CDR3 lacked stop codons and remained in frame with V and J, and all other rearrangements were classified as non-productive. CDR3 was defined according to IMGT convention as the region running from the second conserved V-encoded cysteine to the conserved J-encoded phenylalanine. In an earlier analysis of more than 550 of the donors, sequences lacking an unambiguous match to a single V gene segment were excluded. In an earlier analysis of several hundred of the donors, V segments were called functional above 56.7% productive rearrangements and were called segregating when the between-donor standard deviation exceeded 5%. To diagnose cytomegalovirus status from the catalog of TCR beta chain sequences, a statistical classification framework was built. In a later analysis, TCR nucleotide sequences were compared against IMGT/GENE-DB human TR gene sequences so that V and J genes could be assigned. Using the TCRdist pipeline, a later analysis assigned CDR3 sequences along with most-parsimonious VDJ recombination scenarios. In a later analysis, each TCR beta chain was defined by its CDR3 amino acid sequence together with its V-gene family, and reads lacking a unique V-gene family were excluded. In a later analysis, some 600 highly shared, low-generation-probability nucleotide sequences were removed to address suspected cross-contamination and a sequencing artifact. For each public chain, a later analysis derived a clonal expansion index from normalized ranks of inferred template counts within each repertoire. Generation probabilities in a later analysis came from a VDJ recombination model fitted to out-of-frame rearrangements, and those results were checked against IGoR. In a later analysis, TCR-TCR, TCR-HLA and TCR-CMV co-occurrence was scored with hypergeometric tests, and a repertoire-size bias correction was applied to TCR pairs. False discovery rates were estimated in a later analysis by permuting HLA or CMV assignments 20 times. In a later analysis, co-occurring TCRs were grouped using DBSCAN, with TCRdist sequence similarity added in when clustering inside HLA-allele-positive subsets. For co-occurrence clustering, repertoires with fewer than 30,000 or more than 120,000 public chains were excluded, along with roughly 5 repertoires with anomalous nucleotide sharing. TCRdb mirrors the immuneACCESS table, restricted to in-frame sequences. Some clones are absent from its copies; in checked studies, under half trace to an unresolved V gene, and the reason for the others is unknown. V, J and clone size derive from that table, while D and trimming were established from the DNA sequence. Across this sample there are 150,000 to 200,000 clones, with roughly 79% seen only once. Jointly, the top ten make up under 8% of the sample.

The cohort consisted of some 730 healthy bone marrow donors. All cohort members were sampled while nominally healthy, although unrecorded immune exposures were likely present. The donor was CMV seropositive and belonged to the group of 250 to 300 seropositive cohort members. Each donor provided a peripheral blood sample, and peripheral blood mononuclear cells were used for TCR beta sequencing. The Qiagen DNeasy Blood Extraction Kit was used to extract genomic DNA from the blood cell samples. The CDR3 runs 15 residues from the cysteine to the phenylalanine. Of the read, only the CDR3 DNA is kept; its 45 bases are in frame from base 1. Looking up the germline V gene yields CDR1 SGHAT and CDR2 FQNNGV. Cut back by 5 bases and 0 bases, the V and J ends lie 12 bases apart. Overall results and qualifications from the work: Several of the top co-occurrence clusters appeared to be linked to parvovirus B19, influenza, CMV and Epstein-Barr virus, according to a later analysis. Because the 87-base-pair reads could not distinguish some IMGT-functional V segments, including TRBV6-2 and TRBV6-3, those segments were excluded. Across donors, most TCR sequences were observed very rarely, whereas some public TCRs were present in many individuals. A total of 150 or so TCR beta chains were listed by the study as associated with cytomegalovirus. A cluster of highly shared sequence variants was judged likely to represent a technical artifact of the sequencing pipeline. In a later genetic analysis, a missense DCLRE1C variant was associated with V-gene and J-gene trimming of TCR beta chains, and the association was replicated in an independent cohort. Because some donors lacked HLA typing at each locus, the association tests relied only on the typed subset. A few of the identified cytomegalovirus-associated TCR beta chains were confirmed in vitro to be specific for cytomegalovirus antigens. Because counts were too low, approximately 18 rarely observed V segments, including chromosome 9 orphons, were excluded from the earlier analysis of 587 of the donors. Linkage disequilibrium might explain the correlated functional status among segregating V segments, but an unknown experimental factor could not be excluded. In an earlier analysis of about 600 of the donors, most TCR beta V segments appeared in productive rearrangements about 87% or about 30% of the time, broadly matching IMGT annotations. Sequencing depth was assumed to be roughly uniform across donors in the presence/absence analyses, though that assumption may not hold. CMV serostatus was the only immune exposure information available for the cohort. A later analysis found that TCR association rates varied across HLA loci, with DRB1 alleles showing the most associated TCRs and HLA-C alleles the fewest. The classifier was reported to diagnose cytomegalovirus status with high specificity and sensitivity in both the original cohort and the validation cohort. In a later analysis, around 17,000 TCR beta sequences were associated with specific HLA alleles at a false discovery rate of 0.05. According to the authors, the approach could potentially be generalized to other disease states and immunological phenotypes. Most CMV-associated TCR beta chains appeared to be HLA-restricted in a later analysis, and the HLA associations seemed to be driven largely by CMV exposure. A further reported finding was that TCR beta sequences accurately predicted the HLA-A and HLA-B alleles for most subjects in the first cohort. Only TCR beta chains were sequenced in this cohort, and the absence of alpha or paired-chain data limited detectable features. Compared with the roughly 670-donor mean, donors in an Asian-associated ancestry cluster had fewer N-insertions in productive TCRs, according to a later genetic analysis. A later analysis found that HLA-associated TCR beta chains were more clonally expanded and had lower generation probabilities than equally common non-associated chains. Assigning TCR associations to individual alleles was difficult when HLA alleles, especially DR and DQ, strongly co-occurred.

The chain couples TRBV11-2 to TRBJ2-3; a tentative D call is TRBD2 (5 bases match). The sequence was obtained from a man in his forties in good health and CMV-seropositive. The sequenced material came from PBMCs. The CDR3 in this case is CASSQLGTSTDTQYF. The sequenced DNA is TGTGCCAGCAGCCAACTAGGTACTAGCACAGATACGCAGTATTTT.